One and the same sample provided the 8 T cell receptor beta chains below, sequenced in a study of technical replicates of blood from a few donors. Method: immunoSEQ multiplex PCR; TCRdb's copy keeps in-frame clones and lacks some. Among about 90,000 clones, about 90% were seen once, and the ten largest hold under 0.3%. Sequencing input: T cells isolated from PBMCs. These receptors were collected from a human donor in good health.

The chain employs TRBV27 and TRBJ2-1; 8 bases fit TRBD2. V shed 8 bases, J shed 7 bases, and the junction held 13 bases outside the gene matches. Germline-derived CDR1 and CDR2 are MNHEY and SMNVEV (reference sequence). This CDR3 has 15 amino acids. DNA for the CDR3: TGTGCCAGCGGAAAACTAGCGGAGGTCGGAAATGAGCAGTTCTTC. Encoded protein: CASGKLAEVGNEQFF.

The chain couples TRBV19 to TRBJ1-2, with TRBD1 identical over 8 bases. Germline CDR1 reads LNHDA; CDR2 reads SQIVND (reference sequence). This CDR3 has 15 amino acids. The trim removed 1 base at V and 2 bases at J, leaving 3 bases unmatched. CDR3 sequence: CASSIATGANYGYTF. In DNA, the CDR3 is TGTGCCAGTAGTATAGCGACAGGGGCCAACTATGGCTACACCTTC.

The rearrangement uses TRBV6-1 and TRBJ2-7; 8 bases are a match to TRBD2. Germline CDR1 reads MNHNS; CDR2 reads SASEGT. V dropped 1 base and J dropped 3; count of bases not matched to a gene: 8. The CDR3 is made up of 16 amino acids. The CDR3 reads CASSEDQGGGLYEQYF. In DNA form, the CDR3 reads TGTGCCAGCAGTGAAGACCAGGGCGGGGGGCTCTACGAGCAGTACTTC.

The chain uses TRBV14 and TRBJ2-2; D is uncertain. V was cut by 2 bases and J by 2 bases, with 6 bases left in between. The germline gives CDR1 SGHDN, CDR2 FVKESK. CDR3 length: 14 amino acids. The CDR3 DNA is TGTGCCAGCAGCCAAACAGTCAACACCGGGGAGCTGTTTTTT. Its translation is CASSQTVNTGELFF.

This chain uses TRBV5-4 with TRBJ2-1; 7 bases fit TRBD2. CDR3 length equals 15 residues. Trimming removed 2 bases from V and 3 bases from J; junction bases left unmatched: 5. Germline V CDR1 and CDR2: SGHNT, YYREEE (reference sequence). CDR3 residues: CASSLGLVNYNEQFF. CDR3 DNA sequence: TGTGCCAGCAGCTTAGGACTAGTGAACTACAATGAGCAGTTCTTC. Drawing the rest from reference TRBV5-4 and TRBJ2-1, the complete variable domain is ETGVTQSPTHLIKTRGQQVTLRCSSQSGHNTVSWYQQALGQGPQFIFQYYREEENGRGNFPPRFSGLQFPNYSSELNVNALELDDSALYLCASSLGLVNYNEQFFGPGTRLTVL.

J is TRBJ1-3 and V is TRBV19; D may be TRBD1 (6 bases). Trimming shortened V by 6 bases and J by 2 bases, and 14 bases separated the two germline ends. There are 15 residues in the CDR3. CDR1 LNHDA and CDR2 SQIVND come from the germline V gene (reference sequence). This chain's CDR3 is CASRTQGFPGNTIYF. The CDR3 region has the DNA TGTGCCAGTAGGACACAGGGCTTTCCTGGAAACACCATATATTTT.

The rearrangement joins TRBV4-2 to TRBJ1-1, with D perhaps matching TRBD1 (5 bases). Germline assignment: CDR1 LGHNA and CDR2 YNFKEQ. The ends were cut back, 2 bases at V and 1 base at J, with 11 bases in the middle. The CDR3 is made up of 15 amino acids. The CDR3 region is CASSQRTDKNTEAFF. The CDR3, as DNA: TGTGCCAGCAGCCAAAGGACGGACAAGAACACTGAAGCTTTCTTT.

The chain uses TRBV20-1 and TRBJ1-2; D is ambiguous. The CDR3 extends over 10 amino acids. Looked up from germline, CDR1 is DFQATT and CDR2 is SNEGSKA (reference sequence). Between the trimmed V and J ends, which lost 5 bases and 6 bases, there was a span of 7 bases. In nucleotides, the CDR3 is TGCAGTGCTTTTCAGGATGGCTACACCTTC. Protein: CSAFQDGYTF.